Each of the 21 T cell receptor beta chains below was sequenced from the same sample in a study of siplizumab effects on memory and regulatory T cells. The mixed lymphocyte reaction cells were held in coculture (37°C) for more than 5 days. No cognate antigen is known for these TCRs. Assay used: immunoSEQ multiplex PCR; TCRdb lists only in-frame clones, some missing. The sample carries roughly 13,000 clones, 45% to 50% recorded once. Sample: CFSE-low (dividing) CD4+ T cells sorted from an allogeneic mixed lymphocyte reaction. All receptors come from a human donor in good health; the cells came from an allogeneic mixed lymphocyte reaction.

This rearrangement joins TRBV30 to TRBJ2-3; D is possibly TRBD2 (5 bases). CDR3 length equals 14 residues. Germline V CDR1 and CDR2: GTSNPN, SVGIG (reference sequence). V lost 3 bases, J lost 1 base, and 11 bases lay in between. CDR3 residues: CAWRPRRGTDTQYF. In DNA form, the CDR3 reads TGTGCCTGGAGGCCTAGGCGGGGCACAGATACGCAGTATTTT.

The chain couples TRBV18 to TRBJ1-1; D unresolved. Germline V gene sequence: CDR1 KGHSH, CDR2 LQKENI. The CDR3 has 14 amino acids. Trimming removed 3 bases at V and 1 base at J, with 9 bases between. This chain's CDR3 is CASSPRTGNTEAFF. The CDR3 nucleotides are TGTGCCAGCTCACCCCGAACCGGGAACACTGAAGCTTTCTTT.

V and J are TRBV6-5 and TRBJ2-7; TRBD1 is a possible D gene (6 bases). The CDR3 spans 13 residues. The V and J ends lost 5 bases and 3 bases respectively, with 11 bases between them. CDR1 is MNHEY, CDR2 SVGAGI, per germline. The CDR3 nucleotides are TGTGCCAGCAGTACGGACAGCTACTACGAGCAGTACTTC. Protein: CASSTDSYYEQYF.

Relative to its sample, this clone is medium-sized (0.01 to 0.1%). The chain couples TRBV7-9 to TRBJ2-7; TRBD2 matches 13 bases. The CDR3 totals 15 residues. Per the germline V gene, CDR1 is SEHNR and CDR2 is FQNEAQ (reference sequence). With 4 bases clipped from V and 6 bases from J, the junction kept 6 bases outside the gene matches. The CDR3 region has the DNA TGTGCCAGCAGCTCAACCGGGACTAGCGGGACCGAGCAGTACTTC. The encoded protein is CASSSTGTSGTEQYF.

The J gene is TRBJ2-5, the V gene TRBV9; the D call may be TRBD1 or TRBD2 (6 bases each). V was cut by 5 bases and J by 7 bases, with 15 bases left in between. The CDR3 runs to 13 residues. The V gene's germline CDR1 is SGDLS and CDR2 YYNGEE. Here the CDR3 DNA reads TGTGCCAGCAGTAAAGATGAGGGGGGGACCCAGTACTTC. Its translation is CASSKDEGGTQYF.

The chain has TRBV20-1 and TRBJ2-5; TRBD1 is a possible D gene (5 bases). The end of the DNA is better explained by TRBJ2-7, so the J call may be wrong. The CDR3 spans 11 residues. CDR1 is DFQATT and CDR2 is SNEGSKA in the germline V gene (reference sequence). The CDR3: CSAQDQYEQYF. In DNA, the CDR3 is TGCAGTGCACAGGACCAGTACGAGCAGTACTTC.

The chain joins TRBV4-3 to TRBJ2-2; the D gene could be TRBD1 or TRBD2 (6 bases each). The CDR3 consists of 17 residues. The V and J ends lost 3 bases and 4 bases respectively, with 18 bases between them. Per germline, CDR1 LGHNA and CDR2 YSLEER. The CDR3 DNA reads TGCGCCAGCAGCCATAGTACTAGCAGGGGTAGCACCGGGGAGCTGTTTTTT. This gives the protein CASSHSTSRGSTGELFF.

J is TRBJ1-2 and V is TRBV18; 9 bases line up with TRBD1. This CDR3 has 13 amino acids. The junction had 1 base not matched to a gene; V was cut back by 3 bases and J by 5 bases. CDR1 is KGHSH, CDR2 LQKENI, per germline. CDR3 sequence: CASSPGQGYGYTF. The CDR3, as DNA: TGTGCCAGCTCACCGGGACAGGGTTATGGCTACACCTTC.

This chain joins TRBV19 and TRBJ1-1; TRBD1 is a possible D gene (5 bases). The CDR3 is 12 amino acids. CDR1 LNHDA and CDR2 SQIVND come from the germline V gene (reference sequence). Trimming left V 3 bases short and J 5 bases short, with 7 bases between. The CDR3 DNA is TGTGCCAGTAGTATGGGGGGGACTGAAGCTTTCTTT. Translation: CASSMGGTEAFF.

As to this clone: A junction boundary mismatches the germline segment, possibly from a read error. The V and J genes are TRBV27 and TRBJ2-2, with TRBD2 matching 7 bases. The CDR3 contains 17 residues. CDR1 and CDR2 (germline): MNHEY, SMNVEV (reference sequence). CDR3 protein: CASSSPIRDYQHRGAVF. The DNA of the CDR3 is TGTGCCAGCAGTTCCCCAATCCGGGACTACCAACACCGGGGAGCTGTTTTT.

This clone was seen more than once but under ten times. The rearrangement links TRBV2 to TRBJ1-2; unclear D gene. The V and J ends lost 5 bases and 1 base respectively, with 8 bases between them. The germline V gene encodes CDR1 SNHLY and CDR2 FYNNEI. CDR3 length equals 13 residues. The CDR3 DNA reads TGTGCCAGCAGTCCAGATATTAACTATGGCTACACCTTC. This codes for CASSPDINYGYTF.

The V gene is TRBV10-3, the J gene TRBJ2-6; D possibly corresponds to TRBD1 (6 bases). V lost 0 bases, J lost 0 bases, and 12 bases lay in between. The CDR3 spans 18 residues. Germline assignment: CDR1 ENHRY and CDR2 SYGVKD. CDR3 in amino acids: CAISESAGASSGANVLTF. CDR3 nucleotides: TGTGCCATCAGTGAGTCGGCAGGGGCGAGCTCTGGGGCCAACGTCCTGACTTTC.

The chain joins TRBV5-6 to TRBJ2-5; possibly TRBD2 for D (5 bases). The better agreement between TRBJ2-7 and the DNA end casts doubt on the J call. From germline, CDR1 is SGHDT and CDR2 YYEEEE. The length of the CDR3 is 14 residues. For the CDR3, the DNA is TGTGCCAGCAGCTTGGAACAATGGGCGGGCGAGCAGTACTTC. Encoded protein: CASSLEQWAGEQYF.

The J gene is TRBJ2-7, the V gene TRBV6-1; D gene uncertain. Trimming stripped 0 bases from V and 3 bases from J, with 3 bases between. From germline, CDR1 is MNHNS and CDR2 SASEGT. This CDR3 region has 12 residues. The CDR3 loop is CASSEAVYEQYF. Here the CDR3 DNA reads TGTGCCAGCAGTGAAGCCGTCTACGAGCAGTACTTC.

The chain combines TRBV5-4 with TRBJ2-3, with 12 bases that match TRBD2. CDR1 is SGHNT, CDR2 YYREEE, per germline (reference sequence). This CDR3 is 17 amino acids long. The ends lost 4 bases at V and 2 bases at J; junction bases unmatched: 8. CDR3 protein: CASSTPTSGRTTDTQYF. The CDR3 region has the DNA TGTGCCAGCAGCACCCCGACTAGCGGGAGAACCACAGATACGCAGTATTTT. The entire variable domain, with the rest obtained from reference TRBV5-4 and TRBJ2-3, is as follows: ETGVTQSPTHLIKTRGQQVTLRCSSQSGHNTVSWYQQALGQGPQFIFQYYREEENGRGNFPPRFSGLQFPNYSSELNVNALELDDSALYLCASSTPTSGRTTDTQYFGPGTRLTVL.

Remarks on this clone: Since the CDR3 does not end with the conserved phenylalanine or tryptophan, this likely comes from a read error. The V and J genes are TRBV6-6 and TRBJ2-4, with 7 bases identical to TRBD2. The length of the CDR3 is 12 residues. Germline CDR1 and CDR2: MNHNY and SVGAGI (reference sequence). Losses at the gene ends were 2 bases for V and 9 bases for J; bases not matched to a gene: 1. CDR3: CASSYPGGIQYS. CDR3 coding DNA: TGTGCCAGCAGTTACCCGGGGGGCATTCAGTACTCC.

The gene calls are TRBV9 and TRBJ2-1, with TRBD1 matching 7 bases. V gave up 4 bases and J gave up 0 bases; unmatched junction bases: 10. The CDR3 length is 17 residues. Germline loops: CDR1 SGDLS, CDR2 YYNGEE. The CDR3 here is CASSPEGQLSSYNEQFF. The CDR3 DNA sequence: TGTGCCAGCAGCCCAGAGGGACAGCTGAGCTCCTACAATGAGCAGTTCTTC.

The rearrangement links TRBV5-1 to TRBJ2-1; TRBD2 agrees at 10 bases. Germline trimming cut 4 bases from V and 6 bases from J; bases unmatched to any gene: 7. Germline V CDR1 and CDR2: SGHRS, YFSETQ. This CDR3 contains 15 residues. As DNA, the CDR3 is TGCGCCAGCAGCCCACGGCCTAGCGGGAGCAATGAGCAGTTCTTC. Its protein is CASSPRPSGSNEQFF.

CDR3 loop: CASSFDRGNYEQYF. In DNA form, the CDR3 reads TGTGCCAGCAGTTTTGACAGAGGGAACTACGAGCAGTACTTC. V gene TRBV2 combines with J gene TRBJ2-7; the D call may be TRBD1 or TRBD2 (5 bases each). Trimming took off 5 bases at V and 3 bases at J, with 14 bases between the two ends. CDR3 length: 14 residues. Germline assignment: CDR1 SNHLY and CDR2 FYNNEI. The full variable domain, rest sourced from reference TRBV2 and TRBJ2-7, is EPEVTQTPSHQVTQMGQEVILRCVPISNHLYFYWYRQILGQKVEFLVSFYNNEISEKSEIFDDQFSVERPDGSNFTLKIRSTKLEDSAMYFCASSFDRGNYEQYFGPGTRLTVT.

This chain connects TRBV18 to TRBJ2-7, with D uncertain. CDR1 and CDR2 from the germline V gene are KGHSH and LQKENI. The CDR3 extends over 13 amino acids. V lost 5 bases, J lost 3 bases, and 11 bases lay in between. CDR3 bases: TGTGCCAGCTCAGATAATATGGGCTACGAGCAGTACTTC. This sequence encodes CASSDNMGYEQYF.

This clone is judged medium-sized. The chain combines TRBV5-1 with TRBJ2-4; no firm D call. Trimming stripped 1 base from V and 5 bases from J, with 10 bases between. There are 14 residues in the CDR3. In germline, CDR1 is SGHRS, CDR2 YFSETQ. As DNA, the CDR3 is TGCGCCAGCAGCTTGATTCCAGGTGAAAACATTCAGTACTTC. Translated, it gives CASSLIPGENIQYF.